A selection of T cell receptor beta chains follows, all from one sample in a study of T cell repertoires in aging, cancer and after chemotherapy. TCRdb fed the multiplex PCR reads into MiXCR, producing one record per CDR3 protein. The sample includes about 3,500 distinct CDR3 sequences, 30% to 40% of them seen just once. What was sequenced was blood. The receptors originated from a human donor in good health. CDR3s include the opening cysteine and the closing phenylalanine or tryptophan. The D gene is left open where the match is weak. Rows give clone size only sometimes, using once, few, many, or a class for an expanded clone.

>NA|TRBD1|TRBV19|15|TRBJ1-5
CASSIGGQSDQPQHF
TGTGCCAGTAGTATAGGGGGACAGTCAGATCAGCCCCAGCATTTT
>NA|NA|TRBV5-1|15|TRBJ1-1
CASSSQGTLNTEAFF
TGCGCCAGCAGCTCACAGGGTACCCTTAACACTGAAGCTTTCTTT
>NA|TRBD1|TRBV12-3/TRBV12-4|16|TRBJ1-6
CASSSDAGQGGSPLHF
TGTGCCAGCAGTTCCGACGCGGGACAGGGTGGTTCACCCCTCCACTTT
>NA|NA|TRBV19|15|TRBJ1-6
CASRGGHHYNSPLHF
TGTGCCAGTAGGGGAGGACATCACTATAATTCACCCCTCCACTTT
>medium-sized|TRBD2|TRBV6-5|12|TRBJ2-5
CASAGGPETQYF
TGTGCCAGCGCGGGGGGGCCGGAGACCCAGTACTTC
>few|NA|TRBV19|17|TRBJ2-1
CASSSPLKGGSYNEQFF
TGTGCCAGTAGTTCCCCATTGAAAGGAGGGTCCTACAATGAGCAGTTCTTC
>few|NA|TRBV6-1|16|TRBJ2-2
CASSKGRQVNTGELFF
TGTGCCAGCAGTAAAGGGCGACAGGTGAACACCGGGGAGCTGTTTTTT
>NA|TRBD1|TRBV27|18|TRBJ1-5
CASSRMEEGQGISQPQHF
TGTGCCAGCAGCCGAATGGAAGAGGGACAGGGGATCAGTCAGCCCCAGCATTTT
>NA|NA|TRBV10-3|17|TRBJ1-1
CAISESLGRNQNTEAFF
TGTGCCATCAGTGAGTCTCTGGGGCGAAATCAGAACACTGAAGCTTTCTTT
>NA|NA|TRBV5-1|14|TRBJ1-1
CASSYGTANTEAFF
TGCGCCAGCAGCTACGGGACGGCGAACACTGAAGCTTTCTTT
>NA|NA|TRBV12-3/TRBV12-4|14|TRBJ2-7
CASSYRGGRYEQYF
TGTGCCAGCAGTTACCGAGGAGGGAGGTACGAGCAGTACTTC
>NA|NA|TRBV20-1|14|TRBJ1-2
CSAKSELGVDGYTF
TGCAGTGCTAAGTCGGAATTGGGCGTGGATGGCTACACCTTC
>NA|TRBD2|TRBV11-3|15|TRBJ2-1
CASSFGASGTNEQFF
TGTGCCAGCAGCTTCGGGGCTAGCGGTACCAATGAGCAGTTCTTC
>NA|NA|TRBV27|15|TRBJ2-7
CASSSGTTYPYEQYF
TGTGCCAGCAGTTCGGGCACGACCTATCCCTACGAGCAGTACTTC
>NA|TRBD1|TRBV29-1|12|TRBJ2-7
CSVGGQGYEQYF
TGCAGCGTTGGAGGACAGGGCTACGAGCAGTACTTC
>NA|NA|TRBV5-1|15|TRBJ1-4
CASRTGTATNEKLFF
TGCGCCAGCAGAACAGGGACTGCAACTAATGAAAAACTGTTTTTT
>medium-sized|NA|TRBV29-1|14|TRBJ1-2
CSVDAGQANYGYTF
TGCAGCGTTGATGCGGGGCAAGCTAACTATGGCTACACCTTC
>NA|TRBD2|TRBV11-3|17|TRBJ2-2
CASSPLAGNIISGELFF
TGTGCCAGCAGCCCACTAGCGGGCAATATAATATCGGGGGAGCTGTTTTTT
>NA|NA|TRBV6-1|21|TRBJ1-5
CASRRSGGTLLSPYSNQPQHF
TGTGCCAGCAGGAGAAGTGGGGGGACACTATTATCCCCATATAGCAATCAGCCCCAGCATTTT
>NA|TRBD1|TRBV5-6|14|TRBJ1-1
CASSRATGDTEAFF
TGTGCCAGCAGCCGCGCGACAGGGGACACTGAAGCTTTCTTT
>NA|TRBD1|TRBV27|15|TRBJ2-1
CASSWGQSSYNEQFF
TGTGCCAGCAGTTGGGGACAGTCCTCCTACAATGAGCAGTTCTTC
>NA|TRBD2|TRBV19|16|TRBJ2-3
CASSIAGGPGTDTQYF
TGTGCCAGTAGTATAGCGGGGGGGCCGGGAACAGATACGCAGTATTTT
>NA|NA|TRBV11-3|15|TRBJ1-5
CASSPIPGQGQPQHF
TGTGCCAGCAGCCCGATCCCGGGCCAAGGGCAGCCCCAGCATTTT
>NA|NA|TRBV18|18|TRBJ2-6
CASPPPGQGSSGANVLTF
TGTGCCAGCCCCCCCCCAGGGCAGGGGAGCTCTGGGGCCAACGTCCTGACTTTC
>few|NA|TRBV6-5|15|TRBJ2-7
CASSYGTSPFYEQYF
TGTGCCAGCAGTTACGGAACTTCACCTTTTTACGAGCAGTACTTC
>medium-sized|TRBD2|TRBV19|14|TRBJ2-6
CASRGGPGANVLTF
TGTGCCAGCCGGGGGGGGCCTGGGGCCAACGTCCTGACTTTC
>NA|NA|TRBV20-1|15|TRBJ2-7
CSAKSRRGGSYEQYF
TGCAGTGCCAAAAGTCGGCGGGGCGGCTCCTACGAGCAGTACTTC
>NA|TRBD1|TRBV11-3|13|TRBJ1-2
CASSSGTGFGYTF
TGTGCCAGCAGCTCAGGGACAGGGTTCGGCTACACCTTC
>few|NA|TRBV6-2/TRBV6-3|16|TRBJ1-5
CASSYSTYRDYQPQHF
TGTGCCAGCAGTTACTCGACGTACAGGGACTATCAGCCCCAGCATTTT
>NA|NA|TRBV7-3|15|TRBJ2-5
CASSLAPQGRETQYF
TGTGCCAGCAGCTTAGCGCCCCAGGGGCGAGAGACCCAGTACTTC
>NA|NA|TRBV5-1|16|TRBJ1-2
CARSLGGSLANYGYTF
TGTGCCAGAAGCTTGGGGGGGTCCCTAGCTAACTATGGCTACACCTTC
>NA|TRBD1|TRBV18|13|TRBJ1-6
CASSPTGDSPLHF
TGTGCCAGCTCACCGACAGGGGACTCACCCCTCCACTTT
>NA|NA|TRBV5-5|15|TRBJ2-3
CASSLAGKDTDTQYF
TGCGCCAGCAGCTTGGCCGGGAAGGACACAGATACGCAGTATTTT
>few|TRBD1|TRBV19|15|TRBJ1-4
CASCGRGQGGEKLFF
TGTGCCAGCTGCGGCCGGGGACAGGGGGGAGAAAAACTGTTTTTT
>medium-sized|NA|TRBV6-5|14|TRBJ2-7
CASRNRDGTYEQYF
TGTGCCAGCAGGAACCGGGACGGAACCTACGAGCAGTACTTC
>few|NA|TRBV11-3|14|TRBJ2-5
CASSLGVGAETQYF
TGTGCCAGCAGCTTAGGGGTGGGGGCTGAGACCCAGTACTTC
>NA|NA|TRBV6-6|13|TRBJ1-2
CASSYSELRGYTF
TGTGCCAGCAGTTACTCGGAATTGCGGGGCTACACCTTC
>NA|NA|TRBV11-3|14|TRBJ1-6
CASSDRPYNSPLHF
TGTGCCAGCAGCGACAGGCCTTATAATTCACCCCTCCACTTT
>few|NA|TRBV5-6|16|TRBJ2-5
CASTRDSGNFQETQYF
TGTGCCAGCACCCGGGACTCCGGTAATTTCCAAGAGACCCAGTACTTC
>NA|TRBD1|TRBV19|16|TRBJ2-1
CASSTPRTGLNNEQFF
TGTGCCAGTAGTACCCCTCGGACAGGGTTAAACAATGAGCAGTTCTTC
>NA|NA|TRBV12-3/TRBV12-4|13|TRBJ1-2
CASSPRQTYGYTF
TGTGCCAGCAGTCCTCGACAGACCTATGGCTACACCTTC
>few|TRBD1|TRBV5-4|15|TRBJ1-2
CASSLPWTGSYGYTF
TGTGCCAGCAGCTTACCTTGGACAGGCAGCTATGGCTACACCTTC
>few|TRBD1|TRBV6-5|18|TRBJ2-1
CASSYSRLTGAHYNEQFF
TGTGCCAGCAGTTACTCGAGGCTGACAGGGGCTCACTACAATGAGCAGTTCTTC
>NA|NA|TRBV18|16|TRBJ2-5
CASSLSLTAGRETQYF
TGTGCCAGCTCACTATCGTTGACCGCTGGAAGGGAGACCCAGTACTTC
>few|TRBD1|TRBV5-6|14|TRBJ2-7
CASSPTGQAYEQYF
TGTGCCAGCAGCCCGACCGGACAGGCTTATGAGCAGTACTTC
>NA|TRBD1|TRBV6-2/TRBV6-3|18|TRBJ2-5
CASSYSQDLDRDRETQYF
TGTGCCAGCAGTTACTCCCAGGATTTGGACAGGGATAGAGAGACCCAGTACTTC
>NA|TRBD2|TRBV5-6|17|TRBJ2-2
CASSFRGLAANTGELFF
TGTGCCAGCAGCTTTCGGGGACTAGCGGCGAACACCGGGGAGCTGTTTTTT
>medium-sized|NA|TRBV6-5|13|TRBJ1-2
CASLSGQGRGYTF
TGTGCCAGCTTATCAGGGCAGGGTAGGGGCTACACCTTC
>few|TRBD1|TRBV19|16|TRBJ2-1
CASSPTGTVAYNEQFF
TGTGCCAGTAGCCCAACCGGGACAGTCGCTTACAATGAGCAGTTCTTC
>NA|NA|TRBV19|13|TRBJ1-6
CATHATENSPLHF
TGTGCCACCCATGCGACGGAGAATTCACCCCTCCACTTT
>few|NA|TRBV6-5|17|TRBJ1-6
CASSYQHPGRPNSPLHF
TGTGCCAGCAGTTACCAACACCCTGGACGGCCTAATTCACCCCTCCACTTT
>few|NA|TRBV19|12|TRBJ1-3
CASRSEGNTIYF
TGTGCCAGCCGATCTGAAGGAAACACCATATATTTT
>NA|NA|TRBV7-6|15|TRBJ2-2
CASSFDRIWTGELFF
TGTGCCAGCAGCTTTGACAGAATCTGGACCGGGGAGCTGTTTTTT
>NA|NA|TRBV12-5|17|TRBJ2-6
CASGLVNIGSGANVLTF
TGTGCTAGTGGTTTGGTAAACATAGGGTCTGGGGCCAACGTCCTGACTTTC
>few|TRBD1|TRBV19|14|TRBJ1-3
CASRTGGTGNTIYF
TGTGCCAGTAGAACAGGGGGAACCGGGAACACCATATATTTT
>few|NA|TRBV5-6|11|TRBJ1-1
CASSLDQWAFF
TGTGCCAGCAGCTTGGACCAGTGGGCTTTCTTT